These 19 T cell receptor beta chains were sequenced from one sample in a study of blood T cell repertoires in COVID-19. The assay was immunoSEQ multiplex PCR, and TCRdb's table has in-frame clones only and misses some. The sample yields approximately 110,000 clones, about 90% seen once. Sequenced material: peripheral blood. These receptors came from a woman aged 45-59 years with active or convalescent COVID-19.

The genes are TRBV4-1 and TRBJ2-7; 8 bases match TRBD2. Germline lookup yields CDR1 MGHRA and CDR2 YSYEKL. V lost 0 bases and J lost 5; bases outside the gene matches: 3. The CDR3 has 14 residues. CDR3 nucleotides: TGCGCCAGCAGCCAAGATGGAGCGGGAGACGAGCAGTACTTC. Translating gives CASSQDGAGDEQYF.

By proportion, this clone is medium-sized. In DNA, the CDR3 is TGTGCCAGCAGCCAAGAGAGGGTGGGGAATGAGCAGTTCTTC. Residues: CASSQERVGNEQFF. The gene calls are TRBV4-2 and TRBJ2-1; maybe TRBD2 (5 bases). The CDR3 runs to 14 residues. Germline CDR1 LGHNA, CDR2 YNFKEQ. V lost 0 bases and J 7 bases, leaving 10 bases between the germline ends.

The sample holds a few counts of this clone. The CDR3 spells CASRLAGMIYEQYF. The CDR3 DNA reads TGTGCCAGCAGGCTAGCGGGGATGATCTACGAGCAGTACTTC. The rearrangement uses TRBV28 and TRBJ2-7; 9 bases match TRBD2. This CDR3 comprises 14 residues. The germline CDR1 and CDR2 sequences are MDHEN and SYDVKM. V lost 6 bases, J lost 3 bases, and 6 bases stayed unmatched.

The chain joins TRBV14 to TRBJ1-2; perhaps TRBD1 as D (6 bases). The CDR3 has 16 residues. Germline CDR1 and CDR2: SGHDN and FVKESK. The germline V and J ends were trimmed by 5 bases and 0 bases, with 16 bases remaining between them. The CDR3 sequence is CASSSGPGHTNYGYTF. CDR3 sequence (DNA): TGTGCCAGCAGCTCGGGTCCGGGACATACTAACTATGGCTACACCTTC.

This rearrangement joins TRBV7-2 to TRBJ2-7, with 14 positions matching TRBD2. J gave up 5 bases and V 2 bases, and 5 bases lay outside the gene matches. The CDR3 totals 16 residues. Germline loops: CDR1 SGHTA, CDR2 FQGNSA. CDR3 sequence reads: CASSLQTSGRAHEQYF. The CDR3 bases are TGTGCCAGCAGCTTACAGACTAGCGGGAGGGCCCACGAGCAGTACTTC.

The chain employs TRBV28 and TRBJ2-1; TRBD1 matches 11 bases. The CDR3 has 14 residues. The V and J ends lost 8 bases and 7 bases, in that order; junction bases with no gene match: 7. Germline CDR1 MDHEN, CDR2 SYDVKM. In nucleotides, the CDR3 is TGTGCCAGCTGCCCGGGACAGGGGGTTAATGAGCAGTTCTTC. Its protein is CASCPGQGVNEQFF.

The V gene is TRBV27, the J gene TRBJ2-1; the D is unclear. The CDR3 totals 16 residues. V was trimmed by 5 bases and J by 2 bases, leaving 16 bases between them. Germline V lookup: CDR1 MNHEY, CDR2 SMNVEV (reference sequence). CDR3: CASSPRSVRTYNEQFF. The DNA of the CDR3 is TGTGCCAGCAGTCCTCGTTCAGTCCGCACCTACAATGAGCAGTTCTTC.

CDR3 region: CASSQGGTGELFF. CDR3 DNA: TGTGCCAGCTCTCAGGGTGGGACCGGGGAGCTGTTTTTT. The chain uses TRBV12-3 or TRBV12-4 and TRBJ2-2, with D possibly TRBD1 on 5 matching bases. V was shortened by 8 bases and J by 5 bases, with 12 bases between the two germline ends. The CDR3 sequence is 13 residues long.

The rearrangement links TRBV28 to TRBJ2-1; 11 bases align to TRBD2. The CDR3 consists of 18 residues. Trimming at V came to 3 bases and at J to 0 bases, leaving 7 bases not matched to a gene. CDR1 is MDHEN, CDR2 SYDVKM, per germline. This CDR3 is CASSFRSGRGSSYNEQFF. CDR3 sequence (DNA): TGTGCCAGCAGTTTTCGTAGCGGGAGGGGAAGCTCCTACAATGAGCAGTTCTTC.

J is TRBJ1-1 and V is TRBV3-1 (or the pseudogene TRBV3-2); maybe TRBD1 (5 bases). V lost 1 base and J lost 6, with 9 bases in between. Germline values: CDR1 LGHDT, CDR2 YNNKEL (reference sequence). The CDR3 sequence is 13 residues long. The CDR3, as DNA: TGTGCCAGCAGCCAAGGGGGCTTCGCTGAAGCTTTCTTT. It is translated as CASSQGGFAEAFF.

The V call is TRBV28, the J call TRBJ1-1, with D tentatively TRBD1 (5 bases). Germline CDR1 and CDR2: MDHEN and SYDVKM. Trimming shortened V by 1 base and J by 1 base, and 7 bases separated the two germline ends. This CDR3 comprises 14 residues. CDR3 nucleotide sequence: TGTGCCAGCAGTTTATTCGGGGGGAACACTGAAGCTTTCTTT. It translates to CASSLFGGNTEAFF. Full variable domain (outside the CDR3, taken from reference TRBV28 and TRBJ1-1): DVKVTQSSRYLVKRTGEKVFLECVQDMDHENMFWYRQDPGLGLRLIYFSYDVKMKEKGDIPEGYSVSREKKERFSLILESASTNQTSMYLCASSLFGGNTEAFFGQGTRLTVV.

The rearrangement uses TRBV10-3 and TRBJ1-2, with 7 bases that match TRBD1. The CDR3 loop spans 13 amino acids. V was pared by 6 bases and J by 3 bases, with 4 bases of the junction left unmatched. Germline V CDR1 and CDR2: ENHRY, SYGVKD. The CDR3 DNA sequence: TGTGCCATCAGCAACAGGGGTGACTATGGCTACACCTTC. It specifies CAISNRGDYGYTF.

The chain couples TRBV6-6 to TRBJ2-1; 9 nucleotides line up with TRBD1. The CDR3 loop spans 16 amino acids. Germline V gene sequence: CDR1 MNHNY, CDR2 SVGAGI (reference sequence). V was pared by 6 bases and J by 7 bases, with 13 bases of the junction left unmatched. The DNA for the CDR3 is TGTGCCAGCAGCCGACCGTTTGGGACAGGGAATAATGAGCAGTTCTTC. The encoded protein is CASSRPFGTGNNEQFF.

The chain couples TRBV29-1 to TRBJ2-5; 10 nucleotides align to TRBD1. Germline V gene data show CDR1 as SQVTM and CDR2 as ANQGSEA. CDR3 length equals 16 residues. V lost 2 bases and J lost 2; bases outside the gene matches: 8. The CDR3 DNA reads TGCAGCGTTGAAATCGGGACAGGGGAATGGCAAGAGACCCAGTACTTC. Protein product: CSVEIGTGEWQETQYF.

The J gene is TRBJ2-3, the V gene TRBV27; the D gene is possibly TRBD1 (5 bases). Germline V CDR1 and CDR2: MNHEY, SMNVEV (reference sequence). The CDR3 consists of 14 residues. The CDR3 DNA is TGTGCTACGCGTAATTTCGTTGGGGCGAATACGCAGTATTTT. This translates into CATRNFVGANTQYF.

This clone was recorded only once. V usage is TRBV5-1 and J usage is TRBJ2-2; TRBD1 is a possible D gene (5 bases). V was trimmed by 5 bases and J by 0 bases, leaving 8 bases between them. Germline-derived CDR1 and CDR2 are SGHRS and YFSETQ. The CDR3 extends over 14 amino acids. The CDR3 DNA reads TGCGCCAGCAGGGCAGGGCCGAACACCGGGGAGCTGTTTTTT. It codes for CASRAGPNTGELFF.

CDR3 bases: TGCAGCGCCCACCCTAGAGATTCCACTGAAGCTTTCTTT. Translated: CSAHPRDSTEAFF. The rearrangement joins TRBV29-1 to TRBJ1-1, with D unclear. The germline V and J ends were trimmed by 7 bases and 4 bases, with 16 bases remaining between them. The CDR3 is made up of 13 amino acids. Germline V gives CDR1 SQVTM, CDR2 ANQGSEA.

This clone was seen more than once but under ten times. The J gene is TRBJ2-7, the V gene TRBV11-3, with 9 positions matching TRBD2. The CDR3 contains 18 residues. In germline, CDR1 is SGHNT, CDR2 YENEEA. The J segment lost 4 bases and the V segment lost 2 bases, leaving 15 bases of the junction unmatched. In DNA form, the CDR3 reads TGTGCCAGCAGCTTATACCCGGGGTATACTAGCGGGTTGTACGAGCAGTACTTC. Translating it yields CASSLYPGYTSGLYEQYF.

This clone was picked up one time. The chain uses TRBV6-2 or TRBV6-3 and TRBJ2-1; 7 nucleotides align to TRBD2. The CDR3 sequence is 13 residues long. The germline gives CDR1 MNHEY, CDR2 SVGEGT. The J segment lost 8 bases and the V segment lost 3 bases, leaving 4 bases of the junction unmatched. The DNA for the CDR3 is TGTGCCAGCAGTTATGGCGGGAGATATGAGCAGTTCTTC. It yields the protein CASSYGGRYEQFF.